This TCR beta chain was sequenced in a study of T-cell reconstitution after alpha-beta-depleted transplantation in children. Germline-derived CDR1 and CDR2 are KGHSH and LQKENI. V trimming: 2 bases; J trimming: 1 base; junction bases outside the gene matches: 5. The CDR3 covers 16 residues. TCRbeta library preparation incorporated unique molecular identifiers. TCRdb ran MiXCR on the PCR reads and lists one entry per CDR3 protein. Found here are about 610,000 distinct CDR3 sequences, 25% to 30% of them singletons; the top ten hold around a third. The chain couples TRBV18 to TRBJ1-5, with 7 bases aligning to TRBD1. The sequence came from a boy younger than two with Wiskott-Aldrich syndrome, due to receive a stem cell transplant. The sample here was PBMCs, taken before TCRalphabeta/CD19-depleted stem cell transplant. CDR3 region: CASSPWTGPSNQPQHF. Written as DNA, the CDR3 is TGTGCCAGCTCACCATGGACAGGTCCCAGCAATCAGCCCCAGCATTTT. Full variable domain (outside the CDR3, taken from reference TRBV18 and TRBJ1-5): NAGVMQNPRHLVRRRGQEARLRCSPMKGHSHVYWYRQLPEEGLKFMVYLQKENIIDESGMPKERFSAEFPKEGPSILRIQQVVRGDSAAYFCASSPWTGPSNQPQHFGDGTRLSIL.